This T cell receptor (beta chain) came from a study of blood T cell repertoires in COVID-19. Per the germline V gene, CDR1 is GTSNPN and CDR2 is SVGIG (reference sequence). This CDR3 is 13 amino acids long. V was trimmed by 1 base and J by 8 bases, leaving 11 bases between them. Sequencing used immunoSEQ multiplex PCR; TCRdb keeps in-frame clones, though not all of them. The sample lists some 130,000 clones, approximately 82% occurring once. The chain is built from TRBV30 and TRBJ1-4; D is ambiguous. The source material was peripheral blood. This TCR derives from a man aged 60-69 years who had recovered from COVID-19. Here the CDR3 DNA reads TGTGCCTGGAGTGAGGCGGGCCGGGAAAAACTGTTTTTT. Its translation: CAWSEAGREKLFF.